This TCR beta chain came from a study of blood T cell repertoires in COVID-19. On the study more broadly: The samples span acute and convalescent COVID-19 from the United States, Italy and Spain. The cDNA or gDNA used as material had been derived from T cells, B-cell-depleted T cells, or PBMCs.

V dropped 4 bases and J dropped 12 bases, with 22 bases sitting between them. Germline V gene data show CDR1 as MGHRA and CDR2 as YSYEKL. CDR3 length: 15 amino acids. Authors' processing steps: Reference gene primer amplification in the assay estimated nucleated cell counts. Repertoires were generated with immunoSEQ multiplex PCR, while TCRdb's copy carries only in-frame clones and drops some. V, J and clone size are taken as reported in that table, and D and trimming were inferred from the DNA itself. The sample shows tens of thousands of clones, over 70% of them seen only once. The rearrangement uses TRBV4-1 and TRBJ2-4, with D possibly matching TRBD1 (5 bases). Material: peripheral blood. The receptor's source is a man in his forties or fifties with active or convalescent COVID-19. CDR3 region: CASSPHPPVGAAQYF. The CDR3 nucleotides are TGCGCCAGCAGCCCTCACCCCCCGGTAGGGGCTGCTCAGTACTTC.